What follows are 29 T cell receptor beta chains derived from one specimen sequenced in a study of T cells in Graves' hyperthyroidism and ophthalmopathy. Amplification targeted TCR beta CDR3 regions from RNA transcripts. HTBI primers were used for first-round RT-PCR of the TCR CDR3. TCRdb reanalysed the multiplex PCR reads using MiXCR and keeps one entry per CDR3 protein. The table lists hundreds of thousands of distinct CDR3 sequences, 14% of them singletons. The sequenced sample consisted of blood. The receptors were gathered from a woman aged 18 to 35 with Graves' hyperthyroidism.

This clonotype appeared a few times. V gene TRBV24-1 combines with J gene TRBJ2-1; D may be TRBD1 or TRBD2 (5 bases each). The CDR3 contains 15 residues. V was clipped by 5 bases and J by 6 bases, with 16 bases between them. Germline V gene data show CDR1 as KGHDR and CDR2 as SFDVKD. The CDR3 sequence: CATSALRDGSNEQFF. The CDR3 DNA is TGTGCCACCAGTGCTCTACGGGACGGCTCCAATGAGCAGTTCTTC.

This clonotype appeared many times. The genes are TRBV3-1 and TRBJ1-5; TRBD1 is a possible D gene (5 bases). Germline V gene data show CDR1 as LGHDT and CDR2 as YNNKEL (reference sequence). There are 13 residues in the CDR3. With 4 bases removed from V and 7 bases from J, the gap between germline ends came to 11 bases. The CDR3 DNA is TGTGCCAGCAGCCGGGGTGGGGGACAGCCCCAGCATTTT. It yields the protein CASSRGGGQPQHF.

V usage is TRBV6-5 and J usage is TRBJ1-1; no clear D. With 0 bases removed from V and 11 bases from J, the gap between germline ends came to 13 bases. Germline V gene data show CDR1 as MNHEY and CDR2 as SVGAGI. The CDR3 extends over 13 amino acids. The CDR3 sequence: CASSYSNYPTAFF. The CDR3 region has the DNA TGTGCCAGCAGTTACTCGAATTACCCTACGGCTTTCTTT.

This clonotype was detected a few times. The chain is built from TRBV18 and TRBJ2-1, with D unclear. The CDR3 runs 13 residues. V lost 2 bases, J lost 6 bases, and 8 bases lay in between. The germline V gene has CDR1 KGHSH and CDR2 LQKENI. CDR3 in amino acids: CASSPYPPNEQFF. The CDR3 nucleotides read TGTGCCAGCTCACCATATCCTCCCAATGAGCAGTTCTTC.

There are many counts of this clonotype. The chain joins TRBV7-3 to TRBJ2-3, with D tentatively TRBD2 (6 bases). Deletions cut 6 bases from V and 2 bases from J, with 12 bases between. Looked up from germline, CDR1 is SGHTA and CDR2 is FQGTGA. The CDR3 totals 14 residues. The DNA of the CDR3 is TGTGCCAGCAGTAACCGGGACTTCACAGATACGCAGTATTTT. As protein: CASSNRDFTDTQYF.

This clonotype was seen a handful of times. The chain is built from TRBV20-1 and TRBJ2-2, with D possibly being TRBD2 (5 bases). CDR1 and CDR2 from the germline V gene are DFQATT and SNEGSKA (reference sequence). The V and J ends lost 0 bases and 7 bases respectively, with 15 bases between them. The CDR3 covers 15 residues. CDR3 amino acids: CSARDRLAGIGELFF. The CDR3 DNA follows: TGCAGTGCTAGAGATCGTCTAGCCGGTATCGGGGAGCTGTTTTTT.

The CDR3, as DNA: TGCAGTGCTAGAGCCCCTGGGGGCACCATGAACACTGAAGCTTTCTTT. Protein sequence: CSARAPGGTMNTEAFF. The chain uses TRBV20-1 and TRBJ1-1; maybe TRBD1 (6 bases). Trimming removed 1 base at V and 0 bases at J, with 15 bases between. Germline assignment: CDR1 DFQATT and CDR2 SNEGSKA (reference sequence). This CDR3 region has 16 residues.

V and J are TRBV4-2 and TRBJ1-5; D perhaps matches TRBD1 (6 bases). Germline loops: CDR1 LGHNA, CDR2 YNFKEQ. The CDR3 is 15 amino acids. The V end lost 0 bases, the J end lost 6 bases, and 12 bases lay between the germline ends. The CDR3 DNA follows: TGTGCCAGCAGCCAAGACCAACAGGGCGGTCAGCCCCAGCATTTT. This codes for CASSQDQQGGQPQHF.

Ten or more counts support this clonotype. The rearrangement uses TRBV20-1 and TRBJ1-5; D not certain. From germline, CDR1 is DFQATT and CDR2 SNEGSKA (reference sequence). The CDR3 is made up of 13 amino acids. Trimming pared 0 bases from V and 5 bases from J, leaving 8 bases between. In DNA, the CDR3 is TGCAGTGCTAGAGAGGACGGTGATCAGCCCCAGCATTTT. As protein: CSAREDGDQPQHF.

The chain uses TRBV2 and TRBJ1-6; D ambiguous. The CDR3 runs to 12 residues. Trimming cost V 5 bases and J 8 bases, with 7 bases left between them. Per germline, CDR1 SNHLY and CDR2 FYNNEI. The CDR3 DNA sequence: TGTGCCAGCAGTCCCGAGGATTCACCCCTCCACTTT. This gives the protein CASSPEDSPLHF.

This clonotype was picked up many times. CDR3 sequence: CASSPPSGSYNEQFF. The CDR3 bases are TGTGCCAGCAGCCCCCCTAGCGGGAGCTACAATGAGCAGTTCTTC. The chain couples TRBV3-1 to TRBJ2-1, with TRBD2 identical over 10 bases. This CDR3 has 15 residues. J lost 3 bases, V lost 4 bases, and 3 bases had no gene match. Germline CDR1 reads LGHDT; CDR2 reads YNNKEL (reference sequence).

This clonotype was found many times. The V and J genes are TRBV28 and TRBJ1-6; D is unresolved. In germline, CDR1 is MDHEN, CDR2 SYDVKM. CDR3 length: 14 amino acids. Trimming pared 10 bases from V and 0 bases from J, leaving 10 bases between. CDR3 in amino acids: CATIKGSYNSPLHF. CDR3 bases: TGTGCCACAATAAAGGGCTCCTATAATTCACCCCTCCACTTT.

This clonotype was counted many times. The V call is TRBV28, the J call TRBJ2-1, with 9 bases that match TRBD1. The CDR3 spans 15 residues. Germline CDR1 and CDR2: MDHEN and SYDVKM. V was clipped by 7 bases and J by 7 bases; unmatched bases: 11. The CDR3 DNA sequence: TGTGCCAGCACCTCTCCCGGGACAGGGTGGAATGAGCAGTTCTTC. Its translation is CASTSPGTGWNEQFF. The full variable domain, in which reference TRBV28 and TRBJ2-1 provide the parts outside the CDR3, is DVKVTQSSRYLVKRTGEKVFLECVQDMDHENMFWYRQDPGLGLRLIYFSYDVKMKEKGDIPEGYSVSREKKERFSLILESASTNQTSMYLCASTSPGTGWNEQFFGPGTRLTVL.

This clonotype occurred many times. The rearrangement joins TRBV6-1 to TRBJ2-1, with 11 bases lining up with TRBD2. Germline CDR1 reads MNHNS; CDR2 reads SASEGT. The CDR3 is made up of 14 amino acids. The V and J ends lost 7 bases and 5 bases, in that order; junction bases with no gene match: 4. Written as DNA, the CDR3 is TGTGCCAGCACAATGACTAGCGGGGACAATGAGCAGTTCTTC. It is translated as CASTMTSGDNEQFF.

The chain employs TRBV18 and TRBJ2-3; 12 bases agree with TRBD2. The CDR3 is 15 residues long. Per germline, CDR1 KGHSH and CDR2 LQKENI. Germline trimming cut 4 bases from V and 4 bases from J; bases unmatched to any gene: 3. The CDR3 is CASSRGTSGPDTQYF. The CDR3 DNA sequence: TGTGCCAGCTCACGCGGGACTAGCGGGCCAGATACGCAGTATTTT. Drawing the rest from reference TRBV18 and TRBJ2-3, the complete variable domain is NAGVMQNPRHLVRRRGQEARLRCSPMKGHSHVYWYRQLPEEGLKFMVYLQKENIIDESGMPKERFSAEFPKEGPSILRIQQVVRGDSAAYFCASSRGTSGPDTQYFGPGTRLTVL.

This clonotype was picked up many times. The rearrangement links TRBV3-1 to TRBJ1-1; D not certain. Trimming shortened V by 4 bases and J by 0 bases, and 12 bases separated the two germline ends. The germline V gene has CDR1 LGHDT and CDR2 YNNKEL (reference sequence). The CDR3 is made up of 15 amino acids. CDR3 amino acids: CASSRPAGMNTEAFF. In DNA, the CDR3 is TGTGCCAGCAGCCGCCCGGCCGGGATGAACACTGAAGCTTTCTTT.

In its sample, this clonotype was seen many times. The chain links TRBV2 to TRBJ2-3; weak D call: TRBD1 (6 bases). V gave up 8 bases and J gave up 0 bases, with 12 bases separating them. Germline loops: CDR1 SNHLY, CDR2 FYNNEI. The CDR3 is 14 residues long. The CDR3 protein is CASRGQISTDTQYF. Written as DNA, the CDR3 is TGTGCCAGCCGAGGACAGATTAGCACAGATACGCAGTATTTT.

The chain has TRBV28 and TRBJ2-5; possible D gene TRBD1, 6 bases. The germline V gene encodes CDR1 MDHEN and CDR2 SYDVKM. This CDR3 region has 13 residues. The V gene lost 8 bases and the J gene lost 7 bases, with 17 bases spanning the gap. The CDR3 region is CASSNRVLGTQYF. The DNA of the CDR3 is TGTGCCAGCTCGAACAGGGTATTGGGGACCCAGTACTTC.

The chain is built from TRBV5-8 and TRBJ2-2, with D uncertain. Trimming removed 0 bases at V and 4 bases at J, with 7 bases between. The CDR3 spans 14 residues. Per the germline V gene, CDR1 is SGHTS and CDR2 is YDEGEE. Here the CDR3 DNA reads TGTGCCAGCAGCTTGGATTTTGGCACCGGGGAGCTGTTTTTT. Protein sequence: CASSLDFGTGELFF. The entire variable domain, with the rest obtained from reference TRBV5-8 and TRBJ2-2, is as follows: EAGVTQSPTHLIKTRGQQATLRCSPISGHTSVYWYQQALGLGLQFLLWYDEGEERNRGNFPPRFSGRQFPNYSSELNVNALELEDSALYLCASSLDFGTGELFFGEGSRLTVL.

This clonotype came up a few times. A much more abundant neighbour one base away suggests this may be a read error. The V call is TRBV20-1, the J call TRBJ2-3; possible D gene TRBD2, 6 bases. Trimming pared 6 bases from V and 1 base from J, leaving 17 bases between. The CDR3 is 15 residues long. The germline V gene encodes CDR1 DFQATT and CDR2 SNEGSKA (reference sequence). The CDR3 loop is CSAMTGTPRTDTQYF. CDR3 DNA: TGCAGTGCCATGACCGGGACTCCCCGCACAGATACGCAGTATTTT.

This clonotype was seen at least ten times. CDR3 DNA: TGTGCCAGCAGTTTGAGTACAGGGTTAGGAGGCTACGAGCAGTACTTC. It encodes CASSLSTGLGGYEQYF. The V call is TRBV27, the J call TRBJ2-7; tentatively, D is TRBD1 (6 bases). Trimming cost V 3 bases and J 3 bases, with 18 bases left between them. CDR1 MNHEY and CDR2 SMNVEV come from the germline V gene (reference sequence). The CDR3 spans 16 residues.

This clonotype was seen more than once but under ten times. The V gene is TRBV28, the J gene TRBJ2-5; D is possibly TRBD1 (6 bases). Looked up from germline, CDR1 is MDHEN and CDR2 is SYDVKM. V was cut by 8 bases and J by 4 bases, with 14 bases left in between. The CDR3 is made up of 13 amino acids. CDR3 bases: TGTGCCAGCCTGTCTGGGGGCCGAGAGACCCAGTACTTC. This encodes CASLSGGRETQYF.

This clonotype was picked up a small number of times. V is TRBV29-1 and J is TRBJ2-7; TRBD2 might be the D (7 bases). Germline assignment: CDR1 SQVTM and CDR2 ANQGSEA. The CDR3 loop spans 12 amino acids. Between the trimmed V and J ends, which lost 7 bases and 7 bases, there was a span of 17 bases. The DNA of the CDR3 is TGCAGCGCCCGGGGGGCGGGACTGGAGCAGTACTTC. Translating it yields CSARGAGLEQYF.

This clonotype was counted ten times or more. The chain carries TRBV6-1 and TRBJ1-2; D call uncertain. The CDR3 length is 14 residues. From germline, CDR1 is MNHNS and CDR2 SASEGT. Trimming took 4 bases from V and 2 from J, leaving 11 bases between them. Here the CDR3 reads CASSARLGNYGYTF. As DNA, the CDR3 is TGTGCCAGCAGTGCCCGACTGGGGAACTATGGCTACACCTTC.

The sample holds a few counts of this clonotype. The chain links TRBV9 to TRBJ1-1; D might be TRBD1 (6 bases). V lost 4 bases, J lost 5 bases, and 15 bases lay in between. Germline CDR1 SGDLS, CDR2 YYNGEE. This CDR3 has 14 amino acids. CDR3 sequence reads: CASSREEGGTEAFF. The CDR3 DNA follows: TGTGCCAGCAGCCGAGAAGAGGGGGGAACTGAAGCTTTCTTT.

This clonotype was recorded many times. The rearrangement uses TRBV27 and TRBJ2-7; 13 positions match TRBD2. The CDR3 has 16 amino acids. The V gene end was trimmed by 2 bases and the J gene end by 4 bases; junction bases not matched to a gene: 5. CDR1 is MNHEY and CDR2 is SMNVEV in the germline V gene (reference sequence). The CDR3 nucleotides read TGTGCCAGCAGTTTAATCAGGACTAGCGGGAGTTACGAGCAGTACTTC. This codes for CASSLIRTSGSYEQYF.

Many counts were recorded for this clonotype. V and J are TRBV6-5 and TRBJ2-2; D may be TRBD1 (6 bases). CDR3 length: 16 residues. The V end lost 2 bases, the J end lost 5 bases, and 15 bases lay between the germline ends. Germline CDR1 reads MNHEY; CDR2 reads SVGAGI. CDR3 bases: TGTGCCAGCAGTTACCCTAGCATTACAGGGACCGGGGAGCTGTTTTTT. Translating it yields CASSYPSITGTGELFF.

The table lists this clonotype with many counts. The rearrangement joins TRBV28 to TRBJ2-5; D not resolved. The germline V and J ends were trimmed by 6 bases and 6 bases, with 14 bases remaining between them. Germline loops: CDR1 MDHEN, CDR2 SYDVKM. This CDR3 comprises 13 residues. In DNA, the CDR3 is TGTGCCAGCAGCTTGAATATGGGGAAGACCCAGTACTTC. The encoded protein is CASSLNMGKTQYF.

This clonotype came up a few times. V and J are TRBV10-2 and TRBJ2-7; D gene unclear. V lost 7 bases, J lost 5 bases, and 0 bases lay in between. The CDR3 loop spans 8 amino acids. Germline CDR1 WSHSY, CDR2 SAAADI. The CDR3 nucleotides read TGCGCCAGCAACGAGCAGTACTTC. Protein: CASNEQYF.